A single sample is the source of the 17 T cell receptor beta chains below, sequenced in a study of blood T cells in healthy people across ages. The use of a sample-barcoded 5' primer and a J-beta primer mix characterized a second PCR of roughly 6 to 12 cycles. TCRdb itself ran the 5' RACE reads through MiXCR, one entry per CDR3 protein. The sample holds about 1,800,000 distinct CDR3 sequences, 28% seen once. Input material: blood. Receptor source: a woman in her 30s in good health.

V gene TRBV20-1 combines with J gene TRBJ2-5; 9 positions match TRBD2. V dropped 3 bases and J dropped 1; count of bases not matched to a gene: 6. Per germline, CDR1 DFQATT and CDR2 SNEGSKA (reference sequence). The CDR3 consists of 15 residues. The CDR3 nucleotides are TGCAGTGCTAGGAATGCTAGCGGGATCCAAGAGACCCAGTACTTC. Translation gives CSARNASGIQETQYF.

The gene calls are TRBV5-1 and TRBJ2-1; no clear D gene. Trimming removed 1 base from V and 4 bases from J, with 12 bases in between. The CDR3 is made up of 15 amino acids. CDR1 and CDR2 (germline): SGHRS, YFSETQ. The DNA for the CDR3 is TGCGCCAGCAGCTTGAGCGTTTCCCTATACAATGAGCAGTTCTTC. This sequence encodes CASSLSVSLYNEQFF. The variable domain in full, with the rest retrieved from reference TRBV5-1 and TRBJ2-1, is KAGVTQTPRYLIKTRGQQVTLSCSPISGHRSVSWYQQTPGQGLQFLFEYFSETQRNKGNFPGRFSGRQFSNSRSEMNVSTLELGDSALYLCASSLSVSLYNEQFFGPGTRLTVL.

The table lists this clonotype with many counts. This chain uses TRBV29-1 with TRBJ1-2; a weak D match, TRBD1 (6 bases). V shed 3 bases and J shed 7 bases, with 12 bases lying between them. The germline V gene encodes CDR1 SQVTM and CDR2 ANQGSEA. The CDR3 runs 12 residues. The CDR3 is CSVDLRGGGYTF. CDR3 nucleotides: TGCAGCGTTGACCTGCGAGGGGGTGGCTACACCTTC.

This clonotype was seen more than once but under ten times. V usage is TRBV6-2 or TRBV6-3 and J usage is TRBJ1-5; unclear D gene. From germline, CDR1 is MNHEY and CDR2 SVGEGT. This CDR3 contains 15 residues. The ends were cut back, 2 bases at V and 6 bases at J, with 14 bases in the middle. Here the CDR3 reads CASSYATHGGQPQHF. The CDR3 DNA reads TGTGCCAGCAGTTACGCGACCCATGGTGGTCAGCCCCAGCATTTT.

This clonotype turned up a few times. This CDR3 reads CASSEWGGFGTQYF. In DNA form, the CDR3 reads TGTGCCAGCAGTGAATGGGGAGGCTTTGGTACGCAGTATTTT. The J gene is TRBJ2-3, the V gene TRBV25-1; possible D gene TRBD2, 6 bases. Between the trimmed V and J ends, which lost 1 base and 8 bases, there was a span of 13 bases. This CDR3 is built from 14 residues. Germline loops: CDR1 MGHDK, CDR2 SYGVNS.

This clonotype appeared many times. One end of the junction does not line up with germline, which may come from a read error. V gene TRBV5-1 combines with J gene TRBJ1-4, with a possible D match to TRBD1 (6 bases). Germline V gives CDR1 SGHRS, CDR2 YFSETQ. This CDR3 contains 14 residues. The CDR3 sequence is CASSAGQYNEKLFF. CDR3 nucleotides: TGTGCCAGCAGCGCCGGACAGTACAATGAAAAACTGTTTTTT.

This clonotype has only a few counts. V gene TRBV7-9 combines with J gene TRBJ2-1, with 10 bases fitting TRBD2. The J segment lost 4 bases and the V segment lost 5 bases, leaving 8 bases of the junction unmatched. This CDR3 contains 16 residues. Germline CDR1 is SEHNR and CDR2 is FQNEAQ (reference sequence). The CDR3 DNA is TGTGCCAGCAGCCTACAGGCTAGCGGGGGTTACAATGAGCAGTTCTTC. Its translation: CASSLQASGGYNEQFF. Variable domain in full (rest from reference TRBV7-9 and TRBJ2-1): DTGVSQNPRHKITKRGQNVTFRCDPISEHNRLYWYRQTLGQGPEFLTYFQNEAQLEKSRLLSDRFSAERPKGSFSTLEIQRTEQGDSAMYLCASSLQASGGYNEQFFGPGTRLTVL.

This rearrangement joins TRBV4-1 to TRBJ2-1; 8 bases agree with TRBD2. The CDR3 consists of 15 residues. V dropped 6 bases and J dropped 5; count of bases not matched to a gene: 9. CDR1 MGHRA and CDR2 YSYEKL come from the germline V gene. DNA of the CDR3: TGCGCCAGCAGTCACCCAGCGGGGGCCAACAATGAGCAGTTCTTC. Translation: CASSHPAGANNEQFF.

This clonotype was detected many times. The chain couples TRBV7-2 to TRBJ2-1; 10 bases are a match to TRBD2. CDR1 and CDR2 from the germline V gene are SGHTA and FQGNSA. The CDR3 loop spans 14 amino acids. V dropped 5 bases and J dropped 9; count of bases not matched to a gene: 7. CDR3 DNA: TGTGCCAGCAGCCTCACTAGCGGGGTTGGTGAGCAGTTCTTC. Protein sequence: CASSLTSGVGEQFF.

This chain connects TRBV18 to TRBJ2-2; 11 bases fit TRBD2. CDR1 is KGHSH, CDR2 LQKENI, per germline. The ends lost 5 bases at V and 6 bases at J; junction bases unmatched: 8. The CDR3 runs 16 residues. CDR3 residues: CASSELAGVGAGELFF. In nucleotides, the CDR3 is TGTGCCAGCTCAGAACTAGCGGGAGTCGGAGCCGGGGAGCTGTTTTTT. The variable domain in full, with the rest retrieved from reference TRBV18 and TRBJ2-2, is NAGVMQNPRHLVRRRGQEARLRCSPMKGHSHVYWYRQLPEEGLKFMVYLQKENIIDESGMPKERFSAEFPKEGPSILRIQQVVRGDSAAYFCASSELAGVGAGELFFGEGSRLTVL.

The V call is TRBV4-1, the J call TRBJ2-3, with D perhaps matching TRBD1 or TRBD2 (5 bases each). Germline values: CDR1 MGHRA, CDR2 YSYEKL. CDR3 size: 18 residues. V lost 4 bases, J lost 0 bases, and 20 bases lay in between. The CDR3 loop is CASSLPPVAGSSTDTQYF. In nucleotides, the CDR3 is TGCGCCAGCAGCCTCCCGCCCGTGGCAGGGAGTAGCACAGATACGCAGTATTTT.

This clonotype was seen many times. The chain is built from TRBV12-3 or TRBV12-4 and TRBJ1-5, with TRBD1 identical over 9 bases. V shed 6 bases, J shed 4 bases, and the junction held 4 bases outside the gene matches. This CDR3 is 14 amino acids long. The CDR3 is CASRGTGLNQPQHF. The CDR3 DNA follows: TGTGCCAGCAGAGGGACAGGGCTTAATCAGCCCCAGCATTTT.

This clonotype has only a few counts. The chain carries TRBV7-2 and TRBJ1-6, with D possibly TRBD1 on 5 matching bases. With 3 bases removed from V and 8 bases from J, the gap between germline ends came to 11 bases. Germline V gene data show CDR1 as SGHTA and CDR2 as FQGNSA. The CDR3 covers 14 residues. In DNA form, the CDR3 reads TGTGCCAGCAGCTTCGCGGACACCTATTCACCCCTCCACTTT. Translated: CASSFADTYSPLHF.

The J gene is TRBJ1-1, the V gene TRBV20-1; D unresolved. Germline V gives CDR1 DFQATT, CDR2 SNEGSKA (reference sequence). V was shortened by 3 bases and J by 3 bases, with 11 bases between the two germline ends. The CDR3 spans 13 residues. This CDR3 reads CSASRGTYTEAFF. CDR3 DNA: TGCAGTGCTAGTCGGGGAACTTACACTGAAGCTTTCTTT.

The chain joins TRBV5-1 to TRBJ2-3; D is possibly TRBD1 or TRBD2 (6 bases each). The germline gives CDR1 SGHRS, CDR2 YFSETQ. This CDR3 is built from 15 residues. V lost 6 bases, J lost 5 bases, and 19 bases lay in between. The CDR3, as DNA: TGCGCCAGCACCCTGGAGGGGGTAGCAGGAGATACGCAGTATTTT. This sequence encodes CASTLEGVAGDTQYF. Full variable domain (missing parts from reference TRBV5-1 and TRBJ2-3): KAGVTQTPRYLIKTRGQQVTLSCSPISGHRSVSWYQQTPGQGLQFLFEYFSETQRNKGNFPGRFSGRQFSNSRSEMNVSTLELGDSALYLCASTLEGVAGDTQYFGPGTRLTVL.

In regard to this clonotype: A single base separates this from a much larger clone, so it may be a read error. V gene TRBV7-2 combines with J gene TRBJ1-4, with D hard to call. V shed 3 bases and J shed 16 bases, with 21 bases lying between them. Germline CDR1 reads SGHTA; CDR2 reads FQGNSA. The CDR3 length is 14 residues. The CDR3 protein is CASSFSTVGDTQFF. The DNA of the CDR3 is TGTGCCAGCAGCTTCTCCACCGTTGGAGATACGCAGTTTTTT.

This clonotype was seen repeatedly, ten times or more. J is TRBJ2-1 and V is TRBV5-1, with D possibly being TRBD1 or TRBD2 (6 bases each). The CDR3 totals 16 residues. Germline CDR1 is SGHRS and CDR2 is YFSETQ. V lost 4 bases and J lost 1, with 15 bases in between. CDR3 sequence reads: CASSPGATSSYNEQFF. In nucleotides, the CDR3 is TGCGCCAGCAGCCCGGGGGCTACTTCTTCCTACAATGAGCAGTTCTTC.